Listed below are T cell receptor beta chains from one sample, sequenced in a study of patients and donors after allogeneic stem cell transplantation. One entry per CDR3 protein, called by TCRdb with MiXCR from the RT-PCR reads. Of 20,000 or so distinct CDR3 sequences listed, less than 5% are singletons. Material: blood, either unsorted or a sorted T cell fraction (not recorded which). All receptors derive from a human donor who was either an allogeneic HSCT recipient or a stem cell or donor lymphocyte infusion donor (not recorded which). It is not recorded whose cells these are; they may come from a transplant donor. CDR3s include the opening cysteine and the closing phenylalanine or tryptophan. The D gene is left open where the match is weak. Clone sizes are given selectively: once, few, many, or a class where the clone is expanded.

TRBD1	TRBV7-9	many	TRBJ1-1	TGTGCCAGCAGCTACGGACAGGGCGGTTCTGAAGCTTTCTTT	CASSYGQGGSEAFF
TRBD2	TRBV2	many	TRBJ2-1	TGTGCCAGCAGTGGAGCGGGGGGGCCTCGGAATGAGCAGTTCTTC	CASSGAGGPRNEQFF
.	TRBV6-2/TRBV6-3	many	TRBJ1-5	TGTGCCAGCAGTTACTCGCGGGGGGGCAATCAGCCCCAGCATTTT	CASSYSRGGNQPQHF
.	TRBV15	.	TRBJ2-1	TGTGCCACCAGCAGAGACCCCCGGGCGCTTAACAATGAGCAGTTCTTC	CATSRDPRALNNEQFF
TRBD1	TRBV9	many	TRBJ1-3	TGTGCCAGCAGCGTAGGTCGACAGGGGTCTGGAAACACCATATATTTT	CASSVGRQGSGNTIYF
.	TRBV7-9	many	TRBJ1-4	TGTGCCAGCAGCTTAGTAAACATAAATGAAAAACTGTTTTTT	CASSLVNINEKLFF
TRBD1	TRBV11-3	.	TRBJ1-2	TGTGCCAGCAGCTCCGGACAGGCCCGGTCCTTC	CASSSGQARSF
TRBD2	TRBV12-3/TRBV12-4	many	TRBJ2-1	TGTGCCAGCAGTCGCCTAGCGGGAGGGCCCTTAGAGCAGTTCTTC	CASSRLAGGPLEQFF
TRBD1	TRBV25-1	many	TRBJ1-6	TGTGCCAGCTCGGTACAGGGGAATTCACCCCTCCACTTT	CASSVQGNSPLHF
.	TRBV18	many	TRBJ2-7	TGTGCCAGCTCACCACTTGGGTACGAGCAGTACTTC	CASSPLGYEQYF
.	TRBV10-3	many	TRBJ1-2	TGTGCCATCAGTGAGTCGTCGGAGGGCGGCTACACCTTC	CAISESSEGGYTF
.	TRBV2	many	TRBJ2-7	TGTGCCAGCAGGGGGGCAGGGAGGGGACTATACGAGCAGTACTTC	CASRGAGRGLYEQYF
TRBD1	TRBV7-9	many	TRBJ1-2	TGTGCCAGCAGCCTTGACAGGGTAGGAGGCTACACCTTC	CASSLDRVGGYTF
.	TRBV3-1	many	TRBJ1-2	TGTGCCAGCAGCCAGGGGCGGGGTGGCTACACCTTC	CASSQGRGGYTF
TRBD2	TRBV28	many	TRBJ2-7	TGTGCCAGCAGTCAACAGACTAGCGGGAGGCGCGAGCAGTACTTC	CASSQQTSGRREQYF
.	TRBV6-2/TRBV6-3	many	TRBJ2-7	TGTGCCAGCGGCGTGACTAGTTACTCCTACGAGCAGTACTTC	CASGVTSYSYEQYF
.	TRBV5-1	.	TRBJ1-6	TGCGCCAGCAGCAAAGGACAGACCTGGGATTCACCCCTCCACTTT	CASSKGQTWDSPLHF
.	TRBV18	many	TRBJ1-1	TGTGCCAGCTCACCAACCCAGGGGTCAGGCACTGAAGCTTTCTTT	CASSPTQGSGTEAFF
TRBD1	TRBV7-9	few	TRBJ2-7	TGTGCCAGCAGCCTGGGACAGGCTTCCTACGAGCAGTACTTC	CASSLGQASYEQYF
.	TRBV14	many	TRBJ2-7	TGTGCCAGCAGCCCCGACAGAGGCCTCGAGCAGTACTTC	CASSPDRGLEQYF
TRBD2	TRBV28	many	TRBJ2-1	TGTGCCAGCAGTTTAAAGACTAGCGGGAGGGGAGAGCAGTTCTTC	CASSLKTSGRGEQFF
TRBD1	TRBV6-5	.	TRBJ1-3	TGTGCCAGCAGTTCGAGGACAGGGGAAAACACCATATATTTT	CASSSRTGENTIYF